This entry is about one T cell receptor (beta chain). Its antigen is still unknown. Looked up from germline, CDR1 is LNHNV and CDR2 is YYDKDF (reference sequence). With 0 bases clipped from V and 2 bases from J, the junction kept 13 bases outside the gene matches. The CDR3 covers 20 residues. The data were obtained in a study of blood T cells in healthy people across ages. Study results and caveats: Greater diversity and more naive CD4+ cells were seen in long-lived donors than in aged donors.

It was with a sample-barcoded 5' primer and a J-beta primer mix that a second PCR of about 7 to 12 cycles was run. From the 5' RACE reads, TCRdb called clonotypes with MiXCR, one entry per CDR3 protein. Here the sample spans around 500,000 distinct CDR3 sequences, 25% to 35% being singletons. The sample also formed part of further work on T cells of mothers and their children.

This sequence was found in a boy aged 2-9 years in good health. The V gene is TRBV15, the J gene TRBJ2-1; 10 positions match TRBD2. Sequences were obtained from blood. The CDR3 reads CATSRDRSAGGVNTYNEQFF. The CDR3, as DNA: TGTGCCACCAGCAGAGATCGATCAGCGGGAGGGGTTAACACCTACAATGAGCAGTTCTTC.